The rows below give T cell receptor beta chains drawn from one sample of a study of shared clonotypes between healthy human individuals. Sequencing was performed with immunoSEQ multiplex PCR; in TCRdb, only in-frame clones are kept and a portion is missing. This sample has about half a million clones; about 80% occur once, and the top ten carry 10% to 15%. Sequencing was performed on PBMCs. Every receptor here comes from a woman between 40 and 55 years old in good health. Some clones in this sample may be carry-over from other donors' samples. Each CDR3 is given with its conserved first and last residue. The D gene is left open where the match is weak. Size is stated for part of the rows, as once, few or many counts, or as a class when the clone is expanded.

>TRBV9|.|.|TRBJ2-1
CASSDGLQQFF
TGTGCCAGCAGCGATGGACTCCAGCAGTTCTTC
>TRBV12-5|.|.|TRBJ2-2
CASGLWASDTGELFF
TGTGCTAGTGGTTTATGGGCGTCGGACACCGGGGAGCTGTTTTTT
>TRBV19|.|TRBD2|TRBJ2-2
CASSMGVFVSGRGTGELFF
TGTGCCAGTAGTATGGGCGTTTTTGTTAGCGGGAGAGGTACCGGGGAGCTGTTTTTT
>TRBV29-1|.|.|TRBJ1-2
CSAKGVPGYTF
TGCAGCGCCAAGGGGGTTCCTGGCTACACCTTC
>TRBV6-1|once|.|TRBJ1-3
CASSEFLSSGNTIYF
TGTGCCAGCAGTGAATTTCTTAGCTCTGGAAACACCATATATTTT
>TRBV7-3|few|.|TRBJ2-1
CASSLGPDNEQFF
TGTGCCAGCAGCTTAGGGCCAGACAATGAGCAGTTCTTC
>TRBV6-7|many|TRBD1|TRBJ1-5
CASSYPRDRGMTSNQPQHF
TGTGCCAGCAGTTACCCCCGGGACAGGGGAATGACGAGCAATCAGCCCCAGCATTTT
>TRBV7-8|.|.|TRBJ2-4
CASSLVRDPLAKNIQYF
TGTGCCAGCAGCTTAGTAAGGGATCCTCTAGCCAAAAACATTCAGTACTTC
>TRBV28|.|TRBD1|TRBJ2-5
CASSSTGGQETQYF
TGTGCCAGCAGTTCGACAGGGGGACAAGAGACCCAGTACTTC
>TRBV28|.|.|TRBJ1-5
CASRGPGGIGNQPQHF
TGTGCCAGCAGGGGTCCGGGGGGTATAGGCAATCAGCCCCAGCATTTT
>TRBV6-6|.|TRBD2|TRBJ2-5
CASGLGLAGGPETQYF
TGTGCCAGCGGACTGGGACTAGCGGGAGGGCCGGAGACCCAGTACTTC
>TRBV2|.|.|TRBJ1-5
CASSGQKNNQPQHF
TGTGCCAGCAGTGGGCAGAAAAACAATCAGCCCCAGCATTTT
>TRBV7-6|.|TRBD1|TRBJ1-4
CASSSPGQPNEKLFF
TGTGCCAGCAGCTCGCCGGGACAGCCTAATGAAAAACTGTTTTTT
>TRBV5-4|.|.|TRBJ2-6
CASSLELSGANVLTF
TGTGCCAGCAGCCTCGAACTCTCTGGGGCCAACGTCCTGACTTTC
>TRBV6-6|.|.|TRBJ2-1
CASSLDSDYNEQFF
TGTGCCAGCAGTCTCGACTCGGACTACAATGAGCAGTTCTTC
>TRBV5-4|.|TRBD1|TRBJ2-5
CASSLKLATGVEMDF
TGTGCCAGCAGCTTGAAGTTGGCGACAGGGGTAGAGATGGACTTC
>TRBV18|.|TRBD1|TRBJ2-2
CASSPRRDRYSNTGELFF
TGTGCCAGCTCACCACGCCGGGACAGGTATTCGAACACCGGGGAGCTGTTTTTT
>TRBV25-1|few|TRBD1|TRBJ2-7
CASSDMDRGLYEQYF
TGTGCCAGCAGTGATATGGACAGGGGTCTCTACGAGCAGTACTTC
>TRBV6-6|.|.|TRBJ2-1
CASTNGPNSYNEQFF
TGTGCCAGCACCAACGGGCCCAACTCCTACAATGAGCAGTTCTTC
>TRBV6-5|.|.|TRBJ2-1
CASSSRGSGEQFF
TGTGCCAGCAGTTCGAGGGGATCAGGGGAGCAGTTCTTC
>TRBV7-6|.|TRBD1|TRBJ2-4
CASSARQGTDQYF
TGTGCCAGCAGCGCCCGACAGGGAACGGATCAGTACTTC
>TRBV5-1|few|.|TRBJ1-6
CASSLVGRGSPLHF
TGCGCCAGCAGCTTGGTAGGCAGGGGTTCACCCCTCCACTTT
>TRBV7-8|.|.|TRBJ2-5
CASSFAPRETQYF
TGTGCCAGCAGCTTCGCCCCGAGGGAGACCCAGTACTTC
>TRBV2|once|TRBD1|TRBJ1-1
CASSEQGEVAFF
TGTGCCAGCAGTGAACAGGGGGAAGTAGCTTTCTTT
>TRBV6-6|few|.|TRBJ2-1
CASSIYGNQQFF
TGTGCCAGTTCCATTTACGGCAATCAGCAGTTCTTC
>TRBV9|.|.|TRBJ2-3
CASSGPIQVTDTQYF
TGTGCCAGCTCGGGTCCTATCCAGGTCACAGATACGCAGTATTTT
>TRBV25-1|.|TRBD1|TRBJ2-2
CASSAPGQGSTGELFF
TGTGCCAGCAGTGCCCCGGGACAGGGTAGCACCGGGGAGCTGTTTTTT
>TRBV11-2|.|.|TRBJ1-2
CASSLDHLGARPNYGYTF
TGTGCCAGCAGCTTAGATCATTTGGGAGCCCGCCCTAACTATGGCTACACCTTC
>TRBV6-5|.|TRBD2|TRBJ2-5
CASSRRTSRETQYF
TGTGCCAGCAGTCGCCGGACTAGTCGGGAGACCCAGTACTTC
>TRBV29-1|.|.|TRBJ2-1
CSVEGGTLVVDEQFF
TGCAGCGTTGAAGGTGGCACTCTAGTAGTCGATGAGCAGTTCTTC
>TRBV10-1|.|.|TRBJ1-1
CASSESQGRAEAFF
TGCGCCAGCAGTGAGAGCCAGGGAAGGGCTGAAGCTTTCTTT
>TRBV28|once|.|TRBJ2-1
CASSTGGWAQFF
TGTGCCAGCAGTACTGGGGGGTGGGCGCAGTTCTTC
>TRBV27|.|.|TRBJ2-2
CASSLLGRLGGELFF
TGTGCCAGCAGTCTGCTAGGTCGGTTGGGCGGGGAGCTGTTTTTT
>TRBV15|.|.|TRBJ1-4
CATSRLKVATNEKLFF
TGTGCCACCAGCAGGCTAAAAGTCGCAACTAATGAAAAACTGTTTTTT
>TRBV28|once|.|TRBJ1-2
CASSLGAYGYTF
TGTGCCAGCAGCTTGGGAGCCTATGGCTACACCTTC
>TRBV7-9|.|TRBD2|TRBJ2-1
CASSPPGGFFDEQFF
TGTGCCAGCAGCCCGCCGGGAGGGTTTTTCGATGAGCAGTTCTTC
>TRBV28|.|TRBD2|TRBJ2-2
CASTRTSGRPEELFF
TGTGCCAGCACCCGGACTAGCGGGAGGCCCGAGGAGCTGTTTTTT
>TRBV14|.|TRBD2|TRBJ2-5
CASSQGTSGSLETQYF
TGTGCCAGCAGCCAAGGCACTAGCGGGAGTCTCGAGACCCAGTACTTC
>TRBV4-2|.|.|TRBJ1-3
CASSVLQGPSGNTIYF
TGTGCCAGCAGCGTCCTACAGGGACCCTCTGGAAACACCATATATTTT
>TRBV30|.|TRBD1|TRBJ2-2
CAWIPGQGFPGELFF
TGTGCCTGGATCCCGGGACAGGGTTTCCCCGGGGAGCTGTTTTTT